The clone carrying this TCR beta chain was seen only once. The sample is drawn from a study of blood T cell repertoires in COVID-19. In the study overall: T cells, B-cell-depleted T cells, or PBMCs supplied cDNA or gDNA.

Germline lookup yields CDR1 MNHNS and CDR2 SASEGT. V lost 3 bases and J lost 4, with 10 bases in between. The length of the CDR3 is 14 residues. Original processing methods: Estimation of nucleated cell counts relied on the amplification of reference gene primers. Produced via immunoSEQ multiplex PCR; TCRdb's table is partial and in-frame only. That table is the source of V, J and clone size, and D and trimming were worked out from the DNA. The top ten hold around 10% of the sample, which has about 98,000 clones, more than 65% seen once. The source is a woman of 80 years or more with acute or convalescent COVID-19. What was sequenced was peripheral blood. The gene calls are TRBV6-1 and TRBJ1-5; D perhaps matches TRBD1 (5 bases). The CDR3, as DNA: TGTGCCAGCAGTGACCAGGGTAATAATCAGCCCCAGCATTTT. Its protein product is CASSDQGNNQPQHF.